The 15 T cell receptor beta chains listed next were all sequenced from one sample in a study of T cell responses to AZD1222 COVID-19 vaccine. Assay used: immunoSEQ multiplex PCR; TCRdb lists only in-frame clones, some missing. The sample lists roughly 80,000 clones; under 95% were seen once. This specimen consisted of peripheral blood, obtained on day 0 of MenACWY control vaccination. These receptors all come from an adult in good health.

The chain joins TRBV6-4 to TRBJ2-5; D assignment may be TRBD1 or TRBD2 (6 bases each). Per the germline V gene, CDR1 is MRHNA and CDR2 is SNTAGT. Trimming removed 10 bases at V and 5 bases at J, with 26 bases between. The CDR3 loop spans 16 amino acids. For the CDR3, the DNA is TGTGCCAACAGGTCCCTGGGGGCGCAGGGGAGGGAGACCCAGTACTTC. As protein: CANRSLGAQGRETQYF.

This chain connects TRBV13 to TRBJ1-2; D is ambiguous. CDR3 length: 13 residues. CDR1 PRHDT and CDR2 FYEKMQ come from the germline V gene (reference sequence). V lost 2 bases to trimming and J lost 6 bases, with 10 bases between them. CDR3 amino acids: CASSLSVSHGYTF. CDR3 in DNA: TGTGCCAGCAGCTTATCTGTAAGTCATGGCTACACCTTC.

This chain connects TRBV10-3 to TRBJ1-3, with D unclear. The CDR3 consists of 13 residues. Germline loops: CDR1 ENHRY, CDR2 SYGVKD. Trimming removed 6 bases at V and 2 bases at J, with 8 bases between. In DNA form, the CDR3 reads TGTGCCATCAGCCTGCCCCCTGGAAACACCATATATTTT. This sequence encodes CAISLPPGNTIYF.

The chain links TRBV28 to TRBJ1-1; no clear D gene. Germline-derived CDR1 and CDR2 are MDHEN and SYDVKM. The length of the CDR3 is 11 residues. CDR3 in DNA: TGTCTATCACGGAGGGACACTGAAGCTTTCTTT. Its protein is CLSRRDTEAFF.

The chain uses TRBV11-3 and TRBJ2-1, with TRBD2 matching over 14 bases. The V segment lost 0 bases and the J segment 9 bases; nucleotides outside the gene matches: 4. The germline V gene encodes CDR1 SGHNT and CDR2 YENEEA. This CDR3 comprises 16 residues. The CDR3 reads CASSLDSGTSGGEQFF. CDR3 nucleotides: TGTGCCAGCAGCTTAGATTCGGGGACTAGCGGGGGTGAGCAGTTCTTC.

V usage is TRBV7-6 and J usage is TRBJ2-5; 7 nucleotides agree with TRBD1. Germline CDR1 is SGHVS and CDR2 is FNYEAQ. The CDR3 consists of 15 residues. The V and J ends lost 5 bases and 4 bases, in that order; junction bases with no gene match: 10. The CDR3 spells CASSLSGQLLETQYF. CDR3 bases: TGTGCCAGCAGCCTGTCGGGACAGCTTCTAGAGACCCAGTACTTC.

The CDR3 DNA is TGTGCCATCAGGGGGACAGGGCTCTCTGGAAACACCATATATTTT. The encoded protein is CAIRGTGLSGNTIYF. The chain uses TRBV10-3 and TRBJ1-3; 9 nucleotides align to TRBD1. Germline trimming cut 6 bases from V and 0 bases from J; bases unmatched to any gene: 3. This CDR3 contains 15 residues. Germline-derived CDR1 and CDR2 are ENHRY and SYGVKD.

The V call is TRBV6-5, the J call TRBJ1-1; D is possibly TRBD1 (5 bases). The germline gives CDR1 MNHEY, CDR2 SVGAGI. V was cut by 6 bases and J by 8 bases, with 16 bases left in between. The CDR3 contains 13 residues. CDR3 nucleotides: TGTGCCAGCAGCAAAGGATTCCGGGACGAAGCTTTCTTT. The encoded protein is CASSKGFRDEAFF.

The chain combines TRBV4-2 with TRBJ1-4; tentative D call: TRBD1 (5 bases). The CDR3 consists of 16 residues. The V end lost 0 bases, the J end lost 0 bases, and 8 bases lay between the germline ends. In germline, CDR1 is LGHNA, CDR2 YNFKEQ. CDR3 DNA sequence: TGTGCCAGCAGCCAAGATGCCAGGGCAACTAATGAAAAACTGTTTTTT. Its translation is CASSQDARATNEKLFF.

In nucleotides, the CDR3 is TGTGCCAGCAGCGTAGCCGGCCCTCGGGATGGCTACACCTTC. This sequence encodes CASSVAGPRDGYTF. The rearrangement joins TRBV9 to TRBJ1-2; D unresolved. The CDR3 loop spans 14 amino acids. The V gene's germline CDR1 is SGDLS and CDR2 YYNGEE. V was pared by 0 bases and J by 6 bases, with 12 bases between.

The table lists this clone with a count of one. This chain uses TRBV27 with TRBJ2-7, with D possibly being TRBD1 or TRBD2 (5 bases each). The CDR3 consists of 14 residues. V was pared by 5 bases and J by 5 bases, with 16 bases between. Germline CDR1 is MNHEY and CDR2 is SMNVEV (reference sequence). CDR3 sequence reads: CASSPGVGLHEQYF. The CDR3 DNA reads TGTGCCAGCAGTCCCGGGGTGGGGCTCCACGAGCAGTACTTC.

The gene calls are TRBV5-1 and TRBJ1-1, with TRBD1 matching 7 bases. The CDR3 spans 15 residues. Germline CDR1 and CDR2: SGHRS and YFSETQ. V was pared by 0 bases and J by 7 bases, with 9 bases of the junction left unmatched. The CDR3 DNA follows: TGCGCCAGCAGCTTGGAAGGGACAGTTATAGATGAAGCTTTCTTT. Translating gives CASSLEGTVIDEAFF.

The rearrangement links TRBV6-1 to TRBJ2-3; unclear D gene. V was pared by 0 bases and J by 0 bases, with 7 bases between. This CDR3 has 15 amino acids. Per germline, CDR1 MNHNS and CDR2 SASEGT. Written as DNA, the CDR3 is TGTGCCAGCAGTGAAGCCGGTACCAGCACAGATACGCAGTATTTT. Its protein product is CASSEAGTSTDTQYF.

The chain combines TRBV30 with TRBJ2-2, with D maybe TRBD2 (6 bases). Germline V gives CDR1 GTSNPN, CDR2 SVGIG (reference sequence). V was pared by 3 bases and J by 3 bases, with 14 bases between. The CDR3 runs 15 residues. CDR3 coding DNA: TGTGCCTGGAGGTCTAGCGAGAGTGACACCGGGGAGCTGTTTTTT. Residues: CAWRSSESDTGELFF.

The CDR3 here is CASSYSDQPQHF. The CDR3 nucleotides read TGTGCCAGCAGTTACTCGGACCAGCCCCAGCATTTT. J is TRBJ1-5 and V is TRBV6-5; D unresolved. CDR3 length equals 12 residues. V was pared by 0 bases and J by 7 bases, with 4 bases between. The V gene's germline CDR1 is MNHEY and CDR2 SVGAGI.